Following are 9 T cell receptor beta chains from one sample sequenced in a study of blood T cell repertoires in COVID-19. Some clones are missing from TCRdb's copy, which holds only in-frame ones; the method was immunoSEQ multiplex PCR. Of fewer than 200,000 clones in the sample, 85% to 90% were seen once. Sequencing input: peripheral blood. The receptors here all came from a woman older than 75 with COVID-19, enrolled during active disease.

The CDR3 bases are TGTGCCAGCAGAGACAACGACAGGGATTTTGGCTACACCTTC. Its translation is CASRDNDRDFGYTF. V and J are TRBV6-5 and TRBJ1-2, with 7 bases identical to TRBD1. Germline values: CDR1 MNHEY, CDR2 SVGAGI. This CDR3 spans 14 amino acids. The V segment lost 6 bases and the J segment 7 bases; nucleotides outside the gene matches: 11.

The V gene is TRBV6-6, the J gene TRBJ2-6; possibly TRBD1 for D (5 bases). The CDR3 is 14 amino acids. V lost 8 bases to trimming and J lost 5 bases, with 13 bases between them. The germline V gene encodes CDR1 MNHNY and CDR2 SVGAGI (reference sequence). The CDR3 region is CASQTGFRANVLTF. The CDR3 nucleotides are TGTGCCAGCCAAACAGGTTTCCGGGCCAACGTCCTGACTTTC.

The chain couples TRBV7-2 to TRBJ2-3, with 9 bases that match TRBD2. The J segment lost 5 bases and the V segment lost 5 bases, leaving 14 bases of the junction unmatched. The germline V gene encodes CDR1 SGHTA and CDR2 FQGNSA. The length of the CDR3 is 17 residues. The CDR3 nucleotides are TGTGCCAGCAGCCTTGACTTGCCAGCGGGAGGAGGAGATACGCAGTATTTT. The encoded protein is CASSLDLPAGGGDTQYF.

This clone occurred a few times. This chain joins TRBV7-6 and TRBJ2-6, with D tentatively TRBD2 (6 bases). V lost 1 base to trimming and J lost 2 bases, with 21 bases between them. This CDR3 has 20 residues. Germline V gene data show CDR1 as SGHVS and CDR2 as FNYEAQ. CDR3 nucleotide sequence: TGTGCCAGCAGCTTAGAGACTCTGGGGAGTTGGAGGGCTGGGGCCAACGTCCTGACTTTC. Its translation: CASSLETLGSWRAGANVLTF.

This clone was recorded a few times. The chain employs TRBV12-3 or TRBV12-4 and TRBJ1-2; D is unclear. This CDR3 comprises 13 residues. Deletions cut 6 bases from V and 1 base from J, with 9 bases between. CDR3 in amino acids: CASSPTDNYGYTF. CDR3 coding DNA: TGTGCCAGCAGCCCAACAGATAACTATGGCTACACCTTC.

This clone appeared a single time. This rearrangement joins TRBV10-3 to TRBJ1-1, with 9 bases lining up with TRBD1. V shed 2 bases, J shed 4 bases, and the junction held 5 bases outside the gene matches. Germline CDR1 is ENHRY and CDR2 is SYGVKD. This CDR3 has 15 amino acids. Here the CDR3 reads CAISEAGQGSTEAFF. In DNA, the CDR3 is TGTGCCATCAGTGAGGCGGGACAGGGAAGCACTGAAGCTTTCTTT.

This rearrangement joins TRBV4-1 to TRBJ2-3; 10 nucleotides line up with TRBD2. The CDR3 length is 19 residues. CDR1 and CDR2 from the germline V gene are MGHRA and YSYEKL. V was clipped by 0 bases and J by 3 bases; unmatched bases: 12. Here the CDR3 DNA reads TGCGCCAGCAGCCAAGATACTCCTCCAGCGGGAGGGCCAACAGATACGCAGTATTTT. The encoded protein is CASSQDTPPAGGPTDTQYF.

The genes are TRBV21-1 and TRBJ2-6; the tabulated D call, TRBD1, remains unverified against the DNA. TRBV21-1 is listed as a pseudogene. This CDR3 contains 19 residues. In DNA, the CDR3 is TGTGCCAGCAGCAAAGAGGGACAGAGCTTTATCACTGGGGCCAACGTCCTGACTTTC. This gives the protein CASSKEGQSFITGANVLTF.

DNA for the CDR3: TGTGCCAGCAGTTCAAGACAGGGGTTTGACTATGGCTACACCTTC. Encoded protein: CASSSRQGFDYGYTF. The genes are TRBV6-5 and TRBJ1-2, with TRBD1 matching over 8 bases. CDR3 length: 15 amino acids. The germline gives CDR1 MNHEY, CDR2 SVGAGI. The trim removed 4 bases at V and 3 bases at J, leaving 7 bases unmatched.